This TCR beta chain was observed in a study of blood T cell repertoires in COVID-19 (dated by TCRdb to 2020 to 2021). Background for the entire study: Samples from collaborators originated in the United States, Italy and Spain and spanned both the acute and convalescent phases of COVID-19. The prospective study material was composed of cDNA or gDNA derived from T cells, B-cell-depleted T cells, or PBMCs. The dataset comprised deeply sampled blood TCRbeta repertoires from subjects exposed to, actively infected with, or recovered from COVID-19. A freely available public database, intended as a resource for researchers studying the immune response to SARS-CoV-2, is where the repertoires were released. The samples were drawn from the first 160 participants of the ongoing ImmuneRACE study and from 1,254 subjects provided by 6 global collaborators. A de-identified subject ID, COVID-19 status, age in years and sex were almost always included in the sample metadata. Where available, HLA class I and class II types were taken from metadata supplied by the sample provider and were not determined by assay-based typing. Overall study results and their limits: The quantity of clinical and demographic metadata differed by source and by participant and was supplied without curation.

A remark on this clone: The target of this receptor is not known. Nothing much larger sits one base from this clone, and base qualities are not available.

The immunoSEQ Assay, a bias-controlled multiplex PCR, was used to amplify TCRbeta CDR3 regions from genomic DNA. Per the original workflow: Nucleated cell counts per sample were estimated from amplification of reference gene primers within the assay. Sequence reads were collapsed and filtered to measure the absolute abundance of every unique TCRbeta CDR3 rearrangement. Productive Simpson clonality was computed per sample as the square root of Simpson's diversity index over productive rearrangements. TCRdb took this table from immuneACCESS and kept in-frame rearrangements with V and J called. Such tables lack part of the clones; where checked against another copy, unresolved V genes explain under half of the gap, and the rest is unexplained. D and trimming come from the DNA, and the V and J calls and clone size come from that table. The sample records about 180,000 clones, approximately 87% of which are singletons. Less than 25% of the sample is taken by the ten largest.

From the cysteine up to the phenylalanine, the CDR3 has a length of 15 residues. Only the CDR3 portion is preserved as DNA: 45 bases, with reading frame beginning at the first base. The germline V gene supplies CDR1 SGDLS and CDR2 YYNGEE. V is cut by 0 bases and J by 4 bases, and the space between the germline ends is 11 bases. Each collaborating institution followed its own protocols to collect whole blood in K2EDTA tubes. For TCRbeta analysis, collaborators shipped samples in one of three forms: frozen whole blood, isolated PBMCs, or DNA extracted from either of those sample types. The chain joins TRBV9 to TRBJ2-1; TRBD1 is a possible D gene, resting on 5 matching bases. Sequenced material: peripheral blood. This TCR was recovered from a man aged 70-80 years with active or convalescent COVID-19. The nucleotides read TGTGCCAGCAGCGTAGTAGGGGCGAGGTACAATGAGCAGTTCTTC. This codes for CASSVVGARYNEQFF.